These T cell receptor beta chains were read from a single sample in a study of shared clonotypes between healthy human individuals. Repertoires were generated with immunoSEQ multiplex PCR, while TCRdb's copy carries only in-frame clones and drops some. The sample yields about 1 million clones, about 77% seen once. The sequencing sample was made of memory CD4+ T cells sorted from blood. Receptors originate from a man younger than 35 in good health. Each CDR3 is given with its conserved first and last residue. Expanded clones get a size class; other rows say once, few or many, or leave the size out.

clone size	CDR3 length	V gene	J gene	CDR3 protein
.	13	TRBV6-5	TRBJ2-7	CASSYLEGSEQYF
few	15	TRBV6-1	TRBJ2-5	CASSEGNRGGQTQYF
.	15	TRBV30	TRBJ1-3	CAWSLPGSIGNTIYF
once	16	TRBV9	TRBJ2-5	CASSPLMGPGGETQYF
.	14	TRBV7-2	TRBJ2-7	CASSQSGSRKEQYF
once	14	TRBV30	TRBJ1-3	CAWGEILTGNTIYF
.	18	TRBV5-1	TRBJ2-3	CASSSGRLAGGSTDTQYF
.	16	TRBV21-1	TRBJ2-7	CASRADRGKEKHEQYF
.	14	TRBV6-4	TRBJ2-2	CASSEGEVAGELFF
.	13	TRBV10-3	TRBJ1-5	CAISPQGDQPQHF
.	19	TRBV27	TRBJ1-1	CASRPDRDRGRRGSTEAFF
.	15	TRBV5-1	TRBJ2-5	CASSLSNRGRETQYF
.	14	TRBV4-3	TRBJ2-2	CASSQDHSLGELFF
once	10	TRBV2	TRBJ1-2	CASSEARVFF
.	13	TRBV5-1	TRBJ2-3	CASSGGNTDTQYF
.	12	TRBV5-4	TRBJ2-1	CASSFFPNEQFF
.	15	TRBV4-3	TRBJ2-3	CASSQGRPRTDTQYF
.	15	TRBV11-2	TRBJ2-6	CASRLWVSGANVLTF
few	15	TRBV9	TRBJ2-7	CASSVGLALSYEQYF
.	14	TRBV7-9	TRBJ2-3	CASSRAGGTDTQYF
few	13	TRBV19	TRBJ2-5	CASSLRGQETQYF
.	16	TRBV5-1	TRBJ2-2	CASSLARGTGTGELFF
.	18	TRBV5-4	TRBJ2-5	CASSPTGTSAPQRETQYF
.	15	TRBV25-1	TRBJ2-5	CASRPGRLSQETQYF